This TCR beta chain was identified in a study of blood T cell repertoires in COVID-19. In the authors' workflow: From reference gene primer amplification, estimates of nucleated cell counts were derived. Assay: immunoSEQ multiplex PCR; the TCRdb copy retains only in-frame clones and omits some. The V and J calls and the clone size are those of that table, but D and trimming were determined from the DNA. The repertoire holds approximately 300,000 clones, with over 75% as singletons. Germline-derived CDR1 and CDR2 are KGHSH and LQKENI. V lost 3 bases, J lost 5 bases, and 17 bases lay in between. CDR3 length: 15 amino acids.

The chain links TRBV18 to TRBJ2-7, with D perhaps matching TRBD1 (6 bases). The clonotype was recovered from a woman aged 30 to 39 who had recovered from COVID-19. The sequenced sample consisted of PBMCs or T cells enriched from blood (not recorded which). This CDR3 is CASSPEHRAVDEQYF. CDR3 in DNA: TGTGCCAGCTCACCGGAGCACAGGGCGGTTGACGAGCAGTACTTC.